This entry concerns a single T cell receptor beta chain. CDR1 and CDR2 from the germline V gene are DFQATT and SNEGSKA (reference sequence). The V gene end was trimmed by 6 bases and the J gene end by 5 bases; junction bases not matched to a gene: 5. The CDR3 covers 14 residues. In TCRdb, the RT-PCR reads were re-called with MiXCR into one record per CDR3 protein. The sample holds 550,000 to 750,000 distinct CDR3 sequences, approximately 14% seen once. This sequence joins TRBV20-1 and TRBJ2-2, with 11 bases fitting TRBD1. This receptor was obtained from a female donor in good health, serving as a healthy control. The sequencing input was memory CD4+ T cells from blood. DNA for the CDR3: TGCAGTGCGCGGGGACAGGGGGGAACCGGGGAGCTGTTTTTT. This translates into CSARGQGGTGELFF.